This TCR beta chain is drawn from a study of T cell responses to AZD1222 COVID-19 vaccine (dated by TCRdb to 2020 to 2023). Regarding the study in general: Because spike-specific TCR depth and breadth did not differ between the two schedules, AZD1222 recipients who got a second dose at roughly 4 weeks were pooled with those who got a second dose at roughly 12 weeks. A total of 233 trial participants underwent TCR sequencing, of whom about 210 had received two doses of AZD1222 and roughly 26 had received two doses of the MenACWY control vaccine. Trial participants were enrolled by age into subgroups of 18-55, 56-69 and 70-plus years, and 148, 28 and 57 TCR-sequenced participants, respectively, were included in these subgroups. Findings and caveats that apply to the study as a whole: Because no samples from the day 14 peak response were available, repertoires could be characterized only after the peak T cell response. Most participants were white British and females outnumbered males, and the authors suggested that clonal diversity may have been underestimated. Nearly half of unique spike-specific TCRs reportedly recognized epitopes outside regions mutated in the B.1.351 and B.1.1.7 variants. The vaccine-associated CD4 TCRs covered the entire spike protein, and the dominant responses fell in regions 160-218 and 743-854. Only a handful of AZD1222 recipients were SARS-CoV-2 seropositive at baseline, limiting conclusions about previously exposed vaccinees. The 56-69-year group was small, and its depth increase did not reach significance, likely because of low power. After two AZD1222 doses, both the breadth and the depth of spike-specific TCRs were significantly higher than at day 0 and than in MenACWY recipients.

The CDR3 regions of human TCRbeta chains were analyzed by immunosequencing. In the original analysis: Repertoire TCRs were checked for matches against a reference library of SARS-CoV-2-specific TCRs that had been generated using the MIRA antigen-specificity platform. Breadth was defined as the fraction of unique TCRs that were SARS-CoV-2-associated, and depth was defined as the fraction of total T cells that were SARS-CoV-2-associated. Each spike-specific TCR was assigned to its reactive spike region and to a CD4 or CD8 class using the MIRA data. Log10-transformed breadth and depth values were compared by one-way ANOVA with Sidak's multiple comparisons tests. TCRdb holds this immuneACCESS table with in-frame rearrangements only. Some clones are missing; in checked studies, unresolved V genes explain under half, and the rest has no known cause. V and J calls and clone size are those listed in that table; D and trimming were worked out from the DNA. The sample table holds over 100,000 clones, of which 85% to 90% were seen once. 2.5% to 4% of the sample is held by the ten biggest clonotypes.

V ends up 6 bases short and J 0 bases short, with an unmatched junction base count of 4. The CDR1 and CDR2 encoded by the germline V gene are SGHTA and FQGNSA. The cysteine opens and the phenylalanine closes a CDR3 of 16 amino acids. The entry retains the CDR3 DNA only, 48 bases that are in frame from base 1. With regard to this clone: Its binding antigen is unknown. No per-base quality is available; no much larger clone lies one base away.

In the paper's terms, the time point label means: baseline before first vaccination. The vaccinee samples were drawn from two UK trials, COV001 and COV002, one of which was a single-blind randomized controlled phase 2/3 trial testing AZD1222 (ChAdOx1 nCoV-19) in healthy adults. For TCRbeta chain sequencing, PBMC samples were collected from trial participants at day 0 and at day 28 after the second dose. The input for sequencing was peripheral blood, taken on day 0 of AZD1222 vaccination. The origin of this receptor is an adult in good health. Recombination joined TRBV7-2 with TRBJ2-7; 14 bases in the junction line up with TRBD2. The DNA sequence is as follows: TGTGCCAGCAGAGGGACTAGCGGGGGAAGCTCCTACGAGCAGTACTTC. Translated, this is CASRGTSGGSSYEQYF.